This TCR beta chain was sequenced during a study of shared clonotypes between healthy human individuals. Points on this clone: Its target is not known.

TCRdb's copy holds only in-frame clones and misses some; the assay was immunoSEQ multiplex PCR. The sample shows some 1 million clones, about three quarters of them seen only once. Into CD45RA+ naive and CD45RA-negative memory subsets, the CD4+ cells were split. Study outcomes and limitations: Since donors were few, the genetic and exposure-history diversity represented was limited.

This CDR3 region has 16 residues. V lost 3 bases and J lost 1, with 14 bases in between. CDR1 is LNHDA and CDR2 is SQIVND in the germline V gene (reference sequence). Input material: memory CD4+ T cells sorted from blood. Subset in this sample: CD45RA-negative fraction. V usage is TRBV19 and J usage is TRBJ2-3, with D perhaps given as TRBD1 or TRBD2 (5 bases each). The source is a man in his late teens or twenties in good health. In DNA form, the CDR3 reads TGTGCCAGTAGTATTGGACGGCAGGGAGGCACAGATACGCAGTATTTT. As protein: CASSIGRQGGTDTQYF. Filled out from reference TRBV19 and TRBJ2-3, the complete variable domain reads DGGITQSPKYLFRKEGQNVTLSCEQNLNHDAMYWYRQDPGQGLRLIYYSQIVNDFQKGDIAEGYSVSREKKESFPLTVTSAQKNPTAFYLCASSIGRQGGTDTQYFGPGTRLTVL.